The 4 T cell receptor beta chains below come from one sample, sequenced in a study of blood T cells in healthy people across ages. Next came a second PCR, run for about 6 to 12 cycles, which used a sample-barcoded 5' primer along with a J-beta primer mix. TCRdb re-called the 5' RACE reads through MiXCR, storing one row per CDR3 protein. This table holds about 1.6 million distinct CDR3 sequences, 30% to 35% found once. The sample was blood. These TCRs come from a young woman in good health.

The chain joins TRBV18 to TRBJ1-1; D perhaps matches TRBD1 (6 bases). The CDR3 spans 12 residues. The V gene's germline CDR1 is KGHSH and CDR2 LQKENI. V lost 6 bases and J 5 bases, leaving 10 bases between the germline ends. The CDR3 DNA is TGTGCCAGCTCTGGAGACAGGACTGAAGCTTTCTTT. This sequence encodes CASSGDRTEAFF.

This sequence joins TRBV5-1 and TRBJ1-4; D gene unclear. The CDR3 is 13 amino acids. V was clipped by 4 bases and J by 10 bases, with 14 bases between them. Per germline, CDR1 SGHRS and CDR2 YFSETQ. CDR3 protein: CASSTDREGKLFF. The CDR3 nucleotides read TGCGCCAGCAGCACGGACCGGGAGGGAAAACTGTTTTTT.

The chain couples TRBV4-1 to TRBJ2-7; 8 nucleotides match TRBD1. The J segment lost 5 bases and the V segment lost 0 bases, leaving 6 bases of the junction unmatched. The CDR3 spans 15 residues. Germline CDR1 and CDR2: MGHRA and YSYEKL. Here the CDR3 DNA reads TGCGCCAGCAGCCAAGAGGACAGGGAGGTGGACGAGCAGTACTTC. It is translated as CASSQEDREVDEQYF.

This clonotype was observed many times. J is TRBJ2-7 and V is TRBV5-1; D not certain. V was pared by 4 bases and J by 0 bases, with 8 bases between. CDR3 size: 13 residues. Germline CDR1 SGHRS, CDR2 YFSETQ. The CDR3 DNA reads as TGCGCCAGCAGCGATGGGCTCTCCTACGAGCAGTACTTC. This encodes CASSDGLSYEQYF.